The clone carrying this TCR beta chain was observed once. The sample is drawn from a study of T cell changes during pregnancy in multiple sclerosis. Profiled with immunoSEQ multiplex PCR; TCRdb holds only in-frame clones, not every one. The sample yields under 70,000 clones, roughly 91% seen once. Germline values: CDR1 ENHRY, CDR2 SYGVKD. The V segment lost 4 bases and the J segment 0 bases; nucleotides outside the gene matches: 5. The CDR3 is 15 residues long. The chain has TRBV10-3 and TRBJ2-7, with 8 positions matching TRBD2. This receptor was taken from a female donor in good health, enrolled as a control in a pregnancy study. Sequenced here: peripheral blood, sampled in the third trimester of pregnancy. The CDR3 coding sequence is TGTGCCATCAGTGCAAAGCGGGAGACCTCCTACGAGCAGTACTTC. This translates into CAISAKRETSYEQYF.